Following are 11 T cell receptor beta chains from one sample sequenced in a study of blood T cell repertoires in COVID-19. Here immunoSEQ multiplex PCR was the method, and the copy in TCRdb shows in-frame clones only, minus some. The repertoire has more than 70,000 clones, approximately 80% of them found once; the top ten carry around a third. Source material: peripheral blood. The receptors were sampled from a woman aged 70-85 years with acute or convalescent COVID-19.

This chain uses TRBV5-5 with TRBJ2-4; D is perhaps TRBD1 (6 bases). Germline CDR1 reads SGHKS; CDR2 reads YYEKEE (reference sequence). The CDR3 loop spans 14 amino acids. Trimming pared 0 bases from V and 6 bases from J, leaving 10 bases between. The CDR3 DNA follows: TGTGCCAGCAGCTTGGACACAGGGAGAAACATTCAGTACTTC. Residues: CASSLDTGRNIQYF.

The rearrangement links TRBV23-1 to TRBJ2-2, with a weak D call TRBD1 (6 bases). TRBV23-1 is assigned to the ORF class and has an uncertain function. The CDR3 sequence is 15 residues long. Trimming left V 5 bases short and J 4 bases short, with 14 bases between. CDR3 amino acids: CASSGPGQPTGELFF. The CDR3 region has the DNA TGCGCCAGCAGTGGTCCAGGACAGCCCACCGGGGAGCTGTTTTTT.

The V call is TRBV5-6, the J call TRBJ2-7; 11 bases match TRBD2. After removal of 2 bases from V and 9 bases from J, the junction contained 13 bases not matched to a gene. The germline CDR1 and CDR2 sequences are SGHDT and YYEEEE. The CDR3 covers 16 residues. CDR3: CASSFSSSLAGVVQYF. The CDR3 nucleotides read TGTGCCAGCAGCTTTAGTTCTTCACTAGCGGGAGTGGTGCAGTACTTC. Combining the CDR3 with reference TRBV5-6 and TRBJ2-7 gives the whole variable domain DAGVTQSPTHLIKTRGQQVTLRCSPKSGHDTVSWYQQALGQGPQFIFQYYEEEERQRGNFPDRFSGHQFPNYSSELNVNALLLGDSALYLCASSFSSSLAGVVQYFGPGTRLTVT.

The CDR3 here is CASGVDRGLTDTQYF. The DNA for the CDR3 is TGTGCCAGCGGGGTGGACAGGGGTCTCACAGATACGCAGTATTTT. V gene TRBV6-5 combines with J gene TRBJ2-3, with 9 nucleotides matching TRBD1. CDR1 is MNHEY, CDR2 SVGAGI, per germline. V lost 8 bases and J lost 2; bases outside the gene matches: 8. The CDR3 sequence is 15 residues long.

The chain is built from TRBV14 and TRBJ1-1; possibly TRBD1 for D (6 bases). The CDR3 covers 14 residues. Germline V gene sequence: CDR1 SGHDN, CDR2 FVKESK. Trimming cost V 5 bases and J 4 bases, with 14 bases left between them. The CDR3: CASSYRARVTEAFF. The CDR3 DNA reads as TGTGCCAGCAGCTACAGGGCCCGGGTCACTGAAGCTTTCTTT.

This clone was seen once. This chain links TRBV4-1 with TRBJ2-3; 11 bases agree with TRBD2. The CDR3 has 15 amino acids. Germline lookup yields CDR1 MGHRA and CDR2 YSYEKL. Trimming cost V 1 base and J 6 bases; bases outside gene matches: 3. In DNA, the CDR3 is TGCGCCAGCAGCCAAGTAGCGGGAGGGGTGGATACGCAGTATTTT. The encoded protein is CASSQVAGGVDTQYF.

The CDR3 sequence is CASTPDGGSSSYEQYF. Written as DNA, the CDR3 is TGTGCCAGTACTCCGGACGGAGGTTCAAGCTCCTACGAGCAGTACTTC. The V call is TRBV19, the J call TRBJ2-7; a possible D gene is TRBD2 (5 bases). The CDR3 runs to 16 residues. Per germline, CDR1 LNHDA and CDR2 SQIVND (reference sequence). Deletions cut 7 bases from V and 0 bases from J, with 19 bases between.

This clone was recorded a few times. This chain joins TRBV11-3 and TRBJ1-4, with 7 bases that match TRBD1. The V segment lost 8 bases and the J segment 4 bases; nucleotides outside the gene matches: 19. This CDR3 is 18 amino acids long. Germline-derived CDR1 and CDR2 are SGHNT and YENEEA. CDR3 sequence: CASVTPQGPRRLNEKLFF. CDR3 sequence (DNA): TGTGCCAGCGTAACACCACAGGGGCCCAGGAGGCTTAATGAAAAACTGTTTTTT.

The V gene is TRBV7-3, the J gene TRBJ2-3; TRBD2 matches 10 bases. The CDR3 runs 18 residues. Germline V gene lookup returns CDR1 SGHTA and CDR2 FQGTGA. Losses at the gene ends were 3 bases for V and 1 base for J; bases not matched to a gene: 10. The chain's CDR3 is CASSFRLAGVWGTDTQYF. CDR3 sequence (DNA): TGTGCCAGCAGCTTCCGCCTAGCGGGAGTATGGGGCACAGATACGCAGTATTTT.

This clone was seen just once. For the CDR3, the DNA is TGTGCCAGCAGCTTAGGCACTAGTCTGGCTTTCGGAGAGCAGTTCTTC. Protein sequence: CASSLGTSLAFGEQFF. This chain uses TRBV11-2 with TRBJ2-1; perhaps TRBD2 as D (5 bases). Between the trimmed V and J ends, which lost 1 base and 10 bases, there was a span of 20 bases. The CDR3 spans 16 residues. Germline V gives CDR1 SGHAT, CDR2 FQNNGV. Filled out from reference TRBV11-2 and TRBJ2-1, the complete variable domain reads EAGVAQSPRYKIIEKRQSVAFWCNPISGHATLYWYQQILGQGPKLLIQFQNNGVVDDSQLPKDRFSAERLKGVDSTLKIQPAKLEDSAVYLCASSLGTSLAFGEQFFGPGTRLTVL.

This clone was found a few times. The chain joins TRBV5-6 to TRBJ2-1, with D possibly being TRBD2 (6 bases). Trimming shortened V by 0 bases and J by 6 bases, and 7 bases separated the two germline ends. This CDR3 spans 13 amino acids. The germline CDR1 and CDR2 sequences are SGHDT and YYEEEE. As DNA, the CDR3 is TGTGCCAGCAGCTTGGTTAGCGGCAATGAGCAGTTCTTC. Protein: CASSLVSGNEQFF.